A single sample gave rise to the 3 T cell receptor beta chains below, sequenced in a study of T cells in pancreatic ductal adenocarcinoma. No neoadjuvant therapy was given to the selected pancreatic ductal adenocarcinoma patients before their surgery. The table came from immunoSEQ multiplex PCR; TCRdb's copy has only in-frame clones and leaves some out. Among over 85,000 clones listed, about 95% were seen once. The sample consisted of PBMCs. The receptors here all came from a human donor with pancreatic ductal adenocarcinoma.

The CDR3 is CASSLGLAGGGELFF. CDR3 sequence (DNA): TGTGCCAGCAGCTTAGGACTAGCGGGAGGCGGGGAGCTGTTTTTT. The chain combines TRBV7-9 with TRBJ2-2; 13 positions match TRBD2. There are 15 residues in the CDR3. Trimming took 1 base from V and 7 from J; bases not matched to a gene: 0. Germline V CDR1 and CDR2: SEHNR, FQNEAQ (reference sequence).

The chain carries TRBV18 and TRBJ1-1; D unresolved. Between the trimmed V and J ends, which lost 2 bases and 7 bases, there was a span of 8 bases. The CDR3 length is 12 residues. CDR1 is KGHSH, CDR2 LQKENI, per germline. Here the CDR3 DNA reads TGTGCCAGCTCACCAGTATCCGGTGAAGCTTTCTTT. Translated: CASSPVSGEAFF. The full variable domain, rest sourced from reference TRBV18 and TRBJ1-1, is NAGVMQNPRHLVRRRGQEARLRCSPMKGHSHVYWYRQLPEEGLKFMVYLQKENIIDESGMPKERFSAEFPKEGPSILRIQQVVRGDSAAYFCASSPVSGEAFFGQGTRLTVV.

The V call is TRBV12-5, the J call TRBJ2-1; 7 bases fit TRBD2. CDR1 is LGHNT, CDR2 FRNRAP, per germline. Losses at the gene ends were 2 bases for V and 7 bases for J; bases not matched to a gene: 2. This CDR3 spans 13 amino acids. CDR3 bases: TGTGCTAGTGGTTTGTGGGGGGGGAATGAGCAGTTCTTC. Its protein is CASGLWGGNEQFF.